This entry features one T cell receptor (beta chain) sequence. These data belong to a study of T cell repertoires in cytomegalovirus infection. TCRdb re-called the reads through MiXCR, storing one row per CDR3 protein. The sample lists approximately 500,000 distinct CDR3 sequences, more than 15% occurring once. V lost 4 bases and J lost 3; bases outside the gene matches: 9. The CDR3 length is 16 residues. From germline, CDR1 is SGHRS and CDR2 YFSETQ. Specimen: CD8+ T cells from PBMCs. The receptor comes from a human donor in good health (CMV status not recorded). Some clones in this sample may be carry-over from other donors' samples. The chain employs TRBV5-1 and TRBJ2-5; TRBD1 agrees at 10 bases. CDR3 in amino acids: CASSLTLGTGEETQYF. The CDR3 DNA reads as TGCGCCAGCAGCCTAACCCTCGGGACAGGGGAAGAGACCCAGTACTTC.